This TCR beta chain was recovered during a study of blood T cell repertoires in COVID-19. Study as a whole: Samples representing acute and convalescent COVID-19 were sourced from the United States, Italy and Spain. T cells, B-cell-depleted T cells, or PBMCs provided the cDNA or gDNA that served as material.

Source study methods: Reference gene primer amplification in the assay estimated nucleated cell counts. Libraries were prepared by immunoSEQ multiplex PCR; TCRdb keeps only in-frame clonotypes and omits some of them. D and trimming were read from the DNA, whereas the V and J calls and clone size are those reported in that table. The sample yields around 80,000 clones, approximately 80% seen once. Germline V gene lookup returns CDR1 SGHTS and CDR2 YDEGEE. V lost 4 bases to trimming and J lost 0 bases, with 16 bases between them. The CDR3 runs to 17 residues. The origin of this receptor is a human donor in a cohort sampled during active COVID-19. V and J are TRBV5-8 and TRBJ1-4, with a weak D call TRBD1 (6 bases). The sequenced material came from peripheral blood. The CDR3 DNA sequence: TGTGCCAGCAGCCACGGACAGATAGCAACAACTAATGAAAAACTGTTTTTT. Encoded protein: CASSHGQIATTNEKLFF.